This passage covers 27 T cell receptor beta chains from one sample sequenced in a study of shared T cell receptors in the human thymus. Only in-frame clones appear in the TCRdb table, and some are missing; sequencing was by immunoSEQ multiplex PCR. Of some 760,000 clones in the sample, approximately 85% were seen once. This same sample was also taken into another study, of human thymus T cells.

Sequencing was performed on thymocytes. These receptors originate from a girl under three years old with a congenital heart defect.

Here the CDR3 DNA reads TGTGCCAGTAGTATACCCTCGGGGACTGTAGGTAAGGGGGCGAGTGTCGGTGAAGCTTTCTTT. Protein sequence: CASSIPSGTVGKGASVGEAFF. This rearrangement joins TRBV19 to TRBJ1-1, with TRBD1 identical over 7 bases. Germline CDR1 is LNHDA and CDR2 is SQIVND (reference sequence). CDR3 size: 21 residues. V was pared by 2 bases and J by 7 bases, with 28 bases of the junction left unmatched.

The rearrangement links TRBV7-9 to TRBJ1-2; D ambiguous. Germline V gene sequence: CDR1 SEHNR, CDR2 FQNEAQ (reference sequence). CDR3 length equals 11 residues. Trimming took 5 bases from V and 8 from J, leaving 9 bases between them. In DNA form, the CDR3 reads TGTGCCAGCAGCCAAAGTCGGGGCTACACCTTC. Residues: CASSQSRGYTF. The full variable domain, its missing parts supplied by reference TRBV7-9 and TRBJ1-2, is DTGVSQNPRHKITKRGQNVTFRCDPISEHNRLYWYRQTLGQGPEFLTYFQNEAQLEKSRLLSDRFSAERPKGSFSTLEIQRTEQGDSAMYLCASSQSRGYTFGSGTRLTVV.

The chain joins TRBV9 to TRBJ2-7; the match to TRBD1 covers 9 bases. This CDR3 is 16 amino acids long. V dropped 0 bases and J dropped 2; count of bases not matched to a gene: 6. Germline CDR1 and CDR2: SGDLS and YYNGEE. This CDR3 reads CASSVASGQGTYEQYF. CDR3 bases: TGTGCCAGCAGCGTAGCTTCGGGACAGGGCACCTACGAGCAGTACTTC.

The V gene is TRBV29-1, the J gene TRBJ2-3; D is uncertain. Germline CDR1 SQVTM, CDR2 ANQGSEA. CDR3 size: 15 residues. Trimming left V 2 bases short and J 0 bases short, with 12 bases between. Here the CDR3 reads CSVEWVGVSTDTQYF. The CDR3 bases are TGCAGCGTTGAATGGGTGGGCGTTAGCACAGATACGCAGTATTTT.

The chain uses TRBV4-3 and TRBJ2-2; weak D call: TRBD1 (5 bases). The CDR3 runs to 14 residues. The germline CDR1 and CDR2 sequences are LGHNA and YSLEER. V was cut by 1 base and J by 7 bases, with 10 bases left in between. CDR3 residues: CASSQGRGHGELFF. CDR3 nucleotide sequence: TGCGCCAGCAGCCAAGGAAGGGGCCACGGGGAGCTGTTTTTT.

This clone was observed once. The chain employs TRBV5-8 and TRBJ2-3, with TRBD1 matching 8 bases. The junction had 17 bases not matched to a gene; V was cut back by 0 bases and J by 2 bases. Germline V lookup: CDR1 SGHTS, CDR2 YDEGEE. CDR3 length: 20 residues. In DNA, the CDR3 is TGTGCCAGCAGCTTGGATGGCAGGGGGCCAGCGGTTGAAGACACAGATACGCAGTATTTT. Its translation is CASSLDGRGPAVEDTDTQYF.

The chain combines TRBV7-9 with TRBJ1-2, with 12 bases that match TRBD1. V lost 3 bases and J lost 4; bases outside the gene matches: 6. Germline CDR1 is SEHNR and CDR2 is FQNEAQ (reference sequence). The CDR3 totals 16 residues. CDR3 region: CASSFGGQGASYGYTF. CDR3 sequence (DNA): TGTGCCAGCAGCTTTGGGGGACAGGGGGCGAGCTATGGCTACACCTTC.

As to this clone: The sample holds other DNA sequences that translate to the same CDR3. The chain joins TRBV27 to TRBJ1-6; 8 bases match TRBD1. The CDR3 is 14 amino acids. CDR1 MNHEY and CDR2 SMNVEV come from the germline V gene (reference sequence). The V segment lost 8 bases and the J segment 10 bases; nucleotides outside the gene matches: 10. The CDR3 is CASGPGGVRSPLHF. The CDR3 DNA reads TGTGCCAGCGGACCAGGGGGCGTTAGGTCACCCCTCCACTTT.

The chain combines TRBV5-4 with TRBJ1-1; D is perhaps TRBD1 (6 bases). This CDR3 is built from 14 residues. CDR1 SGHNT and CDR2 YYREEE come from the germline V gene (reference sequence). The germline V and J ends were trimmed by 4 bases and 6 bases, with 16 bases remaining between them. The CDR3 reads CASSAITGSSEAFF. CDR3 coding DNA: TGTGCCAGCAGCGCAATTACAGGGTCCTCTGAAGCTTTCTTT.

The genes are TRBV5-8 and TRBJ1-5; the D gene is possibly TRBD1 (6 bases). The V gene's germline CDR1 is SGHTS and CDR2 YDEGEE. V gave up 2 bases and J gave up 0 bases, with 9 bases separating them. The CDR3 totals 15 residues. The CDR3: CASSLTGYSNQPQHF. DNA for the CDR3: TGTGCCAGCAGCTTAACAGGGTATAGCAATCAGCCCCAGCATTTT.

The CDR3 loop is CASRLAGVPSTDTQYF. The CDR3 DNA reads as TGTGCCAGCAGGCTAGCGGGGGTGCCTAGCACAGATACGCAGTATTTT. The chain uses TRBV27 and TRBJ2-3; the match to TRBD2 covers 10 bases. CDR3 size: 16 residues. J lost 0 bases, V lost 6 bases, and 6 bases had no gene match. Germline V gene data show CDR1 as MNHEY and CDR2 as SMNVEV (reference sequence).

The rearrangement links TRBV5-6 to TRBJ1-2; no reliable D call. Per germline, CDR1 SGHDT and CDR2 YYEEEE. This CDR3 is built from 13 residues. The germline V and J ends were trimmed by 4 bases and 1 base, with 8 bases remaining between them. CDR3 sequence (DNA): TGTGCCAGCAGCCGACGGGTTAACTATGGCTACACCTTC. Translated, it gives CASSRRVNYGYTF.

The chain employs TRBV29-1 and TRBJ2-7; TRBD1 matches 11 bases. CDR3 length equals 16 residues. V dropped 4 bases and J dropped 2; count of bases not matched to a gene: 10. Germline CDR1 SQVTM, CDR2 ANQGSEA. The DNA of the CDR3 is TGCAGCGTTGGAAGGAAGGACAGGGGGCCCCCCTACGAGCAGTACTTC. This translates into CSVGRKDRGPPYEQYF.

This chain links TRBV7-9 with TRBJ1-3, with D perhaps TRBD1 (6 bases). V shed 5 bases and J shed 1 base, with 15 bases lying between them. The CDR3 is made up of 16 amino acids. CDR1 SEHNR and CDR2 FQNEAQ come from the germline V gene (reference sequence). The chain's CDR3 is CASSPRDKRSGNTIYF. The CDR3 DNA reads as TGTGCCAGCAGCCCAAGGGACAAACGGTCTGGAAACACCATATATTTT.

The CDR3 sequence: CATVDIETGLTEAFF. In DNA form, the CDR3 reads TGTGCCACCGTGGATATAGAAACAGGGCTCACTGAAGCTTTCTTT. The chain couples TRBV15 to TRBJ1-1, with TRBD1 as a possible D gene (6 bases). Germline-derived CDR1 and CDR2 are LNHNV and YYDKDF (reference sequence). The V end lost 8 bases, the J end lost 4 bases, and 20 bases lay between the germline ends. CDR3 length: 15 amino acids.

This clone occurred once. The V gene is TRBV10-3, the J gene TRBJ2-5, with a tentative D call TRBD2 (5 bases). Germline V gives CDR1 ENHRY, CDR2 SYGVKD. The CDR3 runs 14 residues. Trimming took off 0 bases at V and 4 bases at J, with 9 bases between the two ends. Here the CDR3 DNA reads TGTGCCATCAGTGAGTCGCGGGCAGGAGAGACCCAGTACTTC. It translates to CAISESRAGETQYF.

The CDR3 DNA reads TGTGCCGTCAGACTTGGTCGCACTAATGAAAAACTGTTTTTT. Protein sequence: CAVRLGRTNEKLFF. The rearrangement links TRBV7-8 to TRBJ1-4; D not resolved. The V end was cut by 11 bases, the J end by 2 bases, with 15 bases between. This CDR3 has 14 residues. Germline assignment: CDR1 SGHVS and CDR2 FQNEAQ.

This chain's CDR3 is CASSDLAGIPSDTQYF. In DNA, the CDR3 is TGTGCCAGCAGTGACCTAGCGGGGATCCCCTCCGATACGCAGTATTTT. V is TRBV6-1 and J is TRBJ2-3; TRBD2 matches 9 bases. The CDR3 length is 16 residues. J gave up 6 bases and V 3 bases, and 10 bases lay outside the gene matches. CDR1 MNHNS and CDR2 SASEGT come from the germline V gene.

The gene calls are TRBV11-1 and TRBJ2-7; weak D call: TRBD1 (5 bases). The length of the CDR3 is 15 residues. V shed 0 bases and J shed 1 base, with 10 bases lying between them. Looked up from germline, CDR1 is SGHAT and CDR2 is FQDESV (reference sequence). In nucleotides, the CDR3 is TGTGCCAGCAGCTTAGCGGCAGGGATATCCTACGAGCAGTACTTC. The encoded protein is CASSLAAGISYEQYF.

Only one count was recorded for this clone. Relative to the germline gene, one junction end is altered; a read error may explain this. This CDR3 reads CASSLAGGDGTQYF. The CDR3 DNA follows: TGTGCCAGCAGCCTAGCGGGGGGGGATGGGACCCAGTACTTC. The chain combines TRBV7-6 with TRBJ2-5, with 12 bases aligning to TRBD2. The CDR3 has 14 amino acids. Germline-derived CDR1 and CDR2 are SGHVS and FNYEAQ.

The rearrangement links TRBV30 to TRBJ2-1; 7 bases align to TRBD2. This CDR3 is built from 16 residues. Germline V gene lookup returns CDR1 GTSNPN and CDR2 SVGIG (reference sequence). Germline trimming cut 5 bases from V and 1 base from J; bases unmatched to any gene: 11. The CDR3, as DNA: TGTGCCTGGGGGAGGGGCGGGGGATGGTCCTACAATGAGCAGTTCTTC. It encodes CAWGRGGGWSYNEQFF.

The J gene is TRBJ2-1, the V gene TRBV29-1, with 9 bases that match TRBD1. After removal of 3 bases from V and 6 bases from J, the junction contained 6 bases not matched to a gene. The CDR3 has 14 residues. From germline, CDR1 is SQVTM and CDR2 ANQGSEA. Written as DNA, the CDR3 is TGCAGCGTTGACCCGGGACAGGGCCCCAATGAGCAGTTCTTC. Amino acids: CSVDPGQGPNEQFF.

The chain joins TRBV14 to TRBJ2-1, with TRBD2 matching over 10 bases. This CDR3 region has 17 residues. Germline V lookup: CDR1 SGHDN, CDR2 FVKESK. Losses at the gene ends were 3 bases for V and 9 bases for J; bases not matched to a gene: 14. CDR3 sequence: CASSQEAGGPVRVEQFF. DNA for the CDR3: TGTGCCAGCAGCCAGGAAGCGGGGGGGCCAGTTCGGGTTGAGCAGTTCTTC.

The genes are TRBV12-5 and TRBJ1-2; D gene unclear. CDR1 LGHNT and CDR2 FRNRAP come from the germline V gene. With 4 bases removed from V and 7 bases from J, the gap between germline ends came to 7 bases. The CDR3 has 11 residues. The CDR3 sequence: CASGSTSGYTF. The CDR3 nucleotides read TGTGCTAGTGGTTCCACAAGTGGCTACACCTTC.

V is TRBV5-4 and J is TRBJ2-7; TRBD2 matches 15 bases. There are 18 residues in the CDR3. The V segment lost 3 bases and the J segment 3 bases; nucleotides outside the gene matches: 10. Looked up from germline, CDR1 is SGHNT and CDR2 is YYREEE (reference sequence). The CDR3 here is CASSSRGTSGGFYYEQYF. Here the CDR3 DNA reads TGTGCCAGCAGCTCCAGGGGGACTAGCGGGGGGTTTTACTACGAGCAGTACTTC.

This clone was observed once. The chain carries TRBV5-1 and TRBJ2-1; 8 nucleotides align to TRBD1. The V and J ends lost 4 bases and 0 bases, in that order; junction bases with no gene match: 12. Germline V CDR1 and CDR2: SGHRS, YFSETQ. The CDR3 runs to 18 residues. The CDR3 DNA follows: TGCGCCAGCAGCGCCGGGACAGGAGCCGAGAGCTCCTACAATGAGCAGTTCTTC. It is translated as CASSAGTGAESSYNEQFF.

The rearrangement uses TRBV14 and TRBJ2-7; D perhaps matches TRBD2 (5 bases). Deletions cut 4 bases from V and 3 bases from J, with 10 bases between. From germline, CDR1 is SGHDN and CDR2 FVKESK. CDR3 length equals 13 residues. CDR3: CASSPSRDYEQYF. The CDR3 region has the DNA TGTGCCAGCAGCCCTTCTCGGGACTACGAGCAGTACTTC.